This is a list of T cell receptor beta chains from one sample in a study of cytomegalovirus exposure and HLA in healthy donors. Sequencing used immunoSEQ multiplex PCR; TCRdb keeps in-frame clones, though not all of them. Seen here are around 64,000 clones, about 61% observed once, and the top ten hold approximately 3%. Sequencing was performed on PBMCs. These TCRs come from a woman in her forties or fifties in good health and CMV-seronegative. CDR3s include the opening cysteine and the closing phenylalanine or tryptophan. Each record gives: clone size, D gene, V gene, J gene, CDR3 DNA, CDR3 protein. A D gene is named only where the DNA matches it firmly. The size entry is marked missing in some rows and otherwise reads once, few, many or a size class.

abundance: -; d_gene: TRBD2; v_gene: TRBV29-1; j_gene: TRBJ2-5; CDR3nt: TGCAGCGCGGGGGGCCAGCGGGAGGGCCAAGAGACCCAGTACTTC; CDR3aa: CSAGGQREGQETQYF
abundance: -; d_gene: -; v_gene: TRBV2; j_gene: TRBJ2-5; CDR3nt: TGTGCCAGCAGCGAAGGGCTAGCAGTCTTGCGGGAGACCCAGTACTTC; CDR3aa: CASSEGLAVLRETQYF
abundance: once; d_gene: TRBD1; v_gene: TRBV7-9; j_gene: TRBJ1-3; CDR3nt: TGTGCCAGCAGCTTCGGGACAGGAGGGAACACCATATATTTT; CDR3aa: CASSFGTGGNTIYF
abundance: -; d_gene: TRBD1; v_gene: TRBV12-5; j_gene: TRBJ1-5; CDR3nt: TGTGCTAGTGGTTTGGTCAGTGGGATGAGTGACAGGGGGCTTAATCAGCCCCAGCATTTT; CDR3aa: CASGLVSGMSDRGLNQPQHF
abundance: -; d_gene: TRBD1; v_gene: TRBV7-8; j_gene: TRBJ1-1; CDR3nt: TGTGCCAGCAGCTTACAGAGGACAGGGCCGCTGAACACTGAAGCTTTCTTT; CDR3aa: CASSLQRTGPLNTEAFF
abundance: -; d_gene: -; v_gene: TRBV28; j_gene: TRBJ1-2; CDR3nt: TGTGCCAGCAGTTTTAGAGGCTATGGCTACACCTTC; CDR3aa: CASSFRGYGYTF
abundance: -; d_gene: TRBD1; v_gene: TRBV19; j_gene: TRBJ1-1; CDR3nt: TGTGCCAGTAATACAGGGGGTTGGACTGAAGCTTTCTTT; CDR3aa: CASNTGGWTEAFF
abundance: few; d_gene: TRBD1; v_gene: TRBV5-1; j_gene: TRBJ1-5; CDR3nt: TGCGCCAGCAGCTTGGGGGGACAGGGCCACCAGCCCCAGCATTTT; CDR3aa: CASSLGGQGHQPQHF
abundance: -; d_gene: TRBD1; v_gene: TRBV5-1; j_gene: TRBJ1-1; CDR3nt: TGCGCCAGCAGCTCCCCAGGGGCAGGGGGCAGGGGCACTGAAGCTTTCTTT; CDR3aa: CASSSPGAGGRGTEAFF
abundance: -; d_gene: TRBD1; v_gene: TRBV5-6; j_gene: TRBJ1-2; CDR3nt: TGTGCCAGCAGCTTAATTCGGACAGGGCGTGGCTACACCTTC; CDR3aa: CASSLIRTGRGYTF
abundance: -; d_gene: -; v_gene: TRBV7-9; j_gene: TRBJ1-1; CDR3nt: TGTGCCAGCAGCACCCCGGGGGGGACTTTTATAGAAGCTTTCTTT; CDR3aa: CASSTPGGTFIEAFF
abundance: -; d_gene: -; v_gene: TRBV9; j_gene: TRBJ2-3; CDR3nt: TGTGCCAGCAGCGTACAGACTACAGATACGCAGTATTTT; CDR3aa: CASSVQTTDTQYF
abundance: -; d_gene: -; v_gene: TRBV18; j_gene: TRBJ1-2; CDR3nt: TGTGCCAGCTCACCACCTTCCGGGGAAGACTATGGCTACACCTTC; CDR3aa: CASSPPSGEDYGYTF
abundance: -; d_gene: -; v_gene: TRBV6-6; j_gene: TRBJ1-5; CDR3nt: TGTGCCAGCAGTACAGGACGTTTCAATCAGCCCCAGCATTTT; CDR3aa: CASSTGRFNQPQHF
abundance: few; d_gene: -; v_gene: TRBV28; j_gene: TRBJ2-7; CDR3nt: TGTGCCAGCACACTTAGCGGAGAGCCCAGCGAGCAGTACTTC; CDR3aa: CASTLSGEPSEQYF
abundance: -; d_gene: -; v_gene: TRBV2; j_gene: TRBJ2-7; CDR3nt: TGTGCCAGCACAGTGCAGTACGAGCAGTACTTC; CDR3aa: CASTVQYEQYF
abundance: -; d_gene: -; v_gene: TRBV4-2; j_gene: TRBJ1-2; CDR3nt: TGTGCCAGCAGCCAAGCCCGAAACCAGGGGTACTATGGCTACACCTTC; CDR3aa: CASSQARNQGYYGYTF
abundance: -; d_gene: TRBD1; v_gene: TRBV18; j_gene: TRBJ2-4; CDR3nt: TGTGCCAGCTCACGTACGACAGGGGGCGTCGACATTCAGTACTTC; CDR3aa: CASSRTTGGVDIQYF
abundance: -; d_gene: -; v_gene: TRBV5-8; j_gene: TRBJ1-2; CDR3nt: TGTGCCAGCAGCTTATCTTTAAAGGACAGAATGATACATGCCGGCTACACCTTC; CDR3aa: CASSLSLKDRMIHAGYTF
abundance: -; d_gene: TRBD2; v_gene: TRBV15; j_gene: TRBJ2-7; CDR3nt: TGTGCCACCAGCAGAGATCTGGCTAGCGGGAACTACGAGCAGTACTTC; CDR3aa: CATSRDLASGNYEQYF
abundance: -; d_gene: TRBD1; v_gene: TRBV4-2; j_gene: TRBJ1-1; CDR3nt: TGTGCCAGCAGCCACCGGGACAGGGGGAACACTGAAGCTTTCTTT; CDR3aa: CASSHRDRGNTEAFF
abundance: -; d_gene: TRBD1; v_gene: TRBV5-1; j_gene: TRBJ2-1; CDR3nt: TGCGCCAGCAGCCAATTCGGGACAGGGGACGTGAATGAGCAGTTCTTC; CDR3aa: CASSQFGTGDVNEQFF
abundance: -; d_gene: -; v_gene: TRBV11-2; j_gene: TRBJ2-2; CDR3nt: TGTGCCAGCGCGTACGGGGAGCTGTTTTTT; CDR3aa: CASAYGELFF
abundance: -; d_gene: -; v_gene: TRBV5-6; j_gene: TRBJ2-7; CDR3nt: TGTGCCAGCAGTTGGGGAGCGAGAGCCTACGAGCAGTACTTC; CDR3aa: CASSWGARAYEQYF
abundance: -; d_gene: -; v_gene: TRBV5-1; j_gene: TRBJ1-4; CDR3nt: TGCGCCAGCAGCTTATCCTCGGCGGGATATTCCGATCCAGCCCATAATGAAAAACTGTTTTTT; CDR3aa: CASSLSSAGYSDPAHNEKLFF
abundance: once; d_gene: -; v_gene: TRBV5-1; j_gene: TRBJ2-1; CDR3nt: TGCGCCAGCAGCCGACTTGGGCTAGTGGGGGCCAATGAGCAGTTCTTC; CDR3aa: CASSRLGLVGANEQFF
abundance: -; d_gene: -; v_gene: TRBV15; j_gene: TRBJ1-4; CDR3nt: TGTGCCACCAGCAGAGATCCGGGGGAAAAACTGTTTTTT; CDR3aa: CATSRDPGEKLFF
abundance: -; d_gene: -; v_gene: TRBV13; j_gene: TRBJ2-1; CDR3nt: TGTGCCAGCAGCCCAAGACTCGCCTCCTACAATGAGCAGTTCTTC; CDR3aa: CASSPRLASYNEQFF
abundance: -; d_gene: -; v_gene: TRBV7-9; j_gene: TRBJ1-3; CDR3nt: TGTGCCAGCAGCCTAGGGAGGAGGGGCTCTGGAAACACCATATATTTT; CDR3aa: CASSLGRRGSGNTIYF
abundance: -; d_gene: -; v_gene: TRBV5-1; j_gene: TRBJ2-1; CDR3nt: TGCGCCAGCAGCTTGAATTCATACAATGAGCAGTTCTTC; CDR3aa: CASSLNSYNEQFF
abundance: -; d_gene: TRBD2; v_gene: TRBV13; j_gene: TRBJ2-3; CDR3nt: TGTGCCAGCTCGGATAGGCGGGAGGCTAGCACAGATACGCAGTATTTT; CDR3aa: CASSDRREASTDTQYF
abundance: few; d_gene: TRBD2; v_gene: TRBV28; j_gene: TRBJ2-7; CDR3nt: TGTGCCAGCAGGCTCTCGGGAGGGGGCGAGCAGTACTTC; CDR3aa: CASRLSGGGEQYF
abundance: -; d_gene: -; v_gene: TRBV10-2; j_gene: TRBJ1-5; CDR3nt: TGCGCCAGCAGTGAAGTGGCTCCAGGGCAAGGGAAGCCCCAGCATTTT; CDR3aa: CASSEVAPGQGKPQHF
abundance: -; d_gene: TRBD2; v_gene: TRBV7-2; j_gene: TRBJ2-7; CDR3nt: TGTGCCAGCAGGATATCCCCGGGACTAGCGGACTACGAGCAGTACTTC; CDR3aa: CASRISPGLADYEQYF
abundance: -; d_gene: -; v_gene: TRBV6-6; j_gene: TRBJ1-5; CDR3nt: TGTGCCAGCAGATATACGGGTCAGCCCCAGCATTTT; CDR3aa: CASRYTGQPQHF
abundance: -; d_gene: TRBD1; v_gene: TRBV18; j_gene: TRBJ2-7; CDR3nt: TGTGCCAGCTCCCCTACAGGGGGCCCCACCGAGCAGTACTTC; CDR3aa: CASSPTGGPTEQYF
abundance: -; d_gene: TRBD2; v_gene: TRBV15; j_gene: TRBJ2-1; CDR3nt: TGTGCCACCAGCAGGGGGGCTGGGCTAGCGGGAGACAATGAGCAGTTCTTC; CDR3aa: CATSRGAGLAGDNEQFF
abundance: -; d_gene: -; v_gene: TRBV19; j_gene: TRBJ2-2; CDR3nt: TGTGCCAGTAGTATAGGTCGGGGGAGTGGGACCGGGGAGCTGTTTTTT; CDR3aa: CASSIGRGSGTGELFF
abundance: -; d_gene: -; v_gene: TRBV7-2; j_gene: TRBJ1-2; CDR3nt: TGTGCCAGCAGCTTAGAGGCCGGCGGTCCTAGGGGCTACACCTTC; CDR3aa: CASSLEAGGPRGYTF
abundance: -; d_gene: TRBD1; v_gene: TRBV5-1; j_gene: TRBJ2-3; CDR3nt: TGCGCCAGCAGCTTAGGACAGGGGTGGACAGATACGCAGTATTTT; CDR3aa: CASSLGQGWTDTQYF
abundance: -; d_gene: TRBD1; v_gene: TRBV4-2; j_gene: TRBJ1-5; CDR3nt: TGTGCCAGCAGCCAAGATCAGGGGGATCAGCCCCAGCATTTT; CDR3aa: CASSQDQGDQPQHF
abundance: -; d_gene: TRBD1; v_gene: TRBV2; j_gene: TRBJ1-4; CDR3nt: TGTGCCAGCAGTGGACAGGGGGCAACTAATGAAAAACTGTTTTTT; CDR3aa: CASSGQGATNEKLFF
abundance: -; d_gene: -; v_gene: TRBV2; j_gene: TRBJ1-1; CDR3nt: TGTGCCAGCAGCCGAGAGAGTGAGAACACTGAAGCTTTCTTT; CDR3aa: CASSRESENTEAFF
abundance: few; d_gene: -; v_gene: TRBV28; j_gene: TRBJ2-7; CDR3nt: TGTGCCAGCAGTCGCGAGGGTTCCTCCTACGAGCAGTACTTC; CDR3aa: CASSREGSSYEQYF
abundance: -; d_gene: TRBD2; v_gene: TRBV10-3; j_gene: TRBJ2-3; CDR3nt: TGTGCCATCAGTGAGTCCCTAGCGGGAGCGTCTACAGATACGCAGTATTTT; CDR3aa: CAISESLAGASTDTQYF
abundance: -; d_gene: TRBD2; v_gene: TRBV19; j_gene: TRBJ2-1; CDR3nt: TGTGCCAGTAGTATGAGGGCGGGAGCCTACAATGAGCAGTTCTTC; CDR3aa: CASSMRAGAYNEQFF
abundance: -; d_gene: -; v_gene: TRBV7-3; j_gene: TRBJ2-2; CDR3nt: TGTGCCAGCAGCTTAGTGGGAGGCTACACCGGGGAGCTGTTTTTT; CDR3aa: CASSLVGGYTGELFF
abundance: -; d_gene: -; v_gene: TRBV19; j_gene: TRBJ1-2; CDR3nt: TGTGCCAGTAGTATGACGGGGGACTATGGCTACACCTTC; CDR3aa: CASSMTGDYGYTF
abundance: -; d_gene: TRBD1; v_gene: TRBV27; j_gene: TRBJ2-5; CDR3nt: TGTGCCAGTAGCGTGAACAGGGGGCAAGAGACCCAGTACTTC; CDR3aa: CASSVNRGQETQYF
abundance: few; d_gene: -; v_gene: TRBV28; j_gene: TRBJ2-7; CDR3nt: TGTGCCAACCAGAAAGGGGGAAGCGACGAGCAGTACTTC; CDR3aa: CANQKGGSDEQYF
abundance: -; d_gene: TRBD1; v_gene: TRBV10-1; j_gene: TRBJ2-3; CDR3nt: TGCGCCAGCAGTGACATACAGGGGACATACACAGATACGCAGTATTTT; CDR3aa: CASSDIQGTYTDTQYF
abundance: once; d_gene: -; v_gene: TRBV30; j_gene: TRBJ2-6; CDR3nt: TGTGCCTGGATCGGGGACTCTGGGGCCAACGTCCTGACTTTC; CDR3aa: CAWIGDSGANVLTF
abundance: -; d_gene: TRBD2; v_gene: TRBV10-1; j_gene: TRBJ2-7; CDR3nt: TGCGCCAGCAGTGAAAAAGCGGGAGCTTGGGAGCAGTACTTC; CDR3aa: CASSEKAGAWEQYF
abundance: -; d_gene: TRBD2; v_gene: TRBV4-2; j_gene: TRBJ2-5; CDR3nt: TGTGCCAGCAGCCAAGATCGGGCGGGAGCATACCAAGAGACCCAGTACTTC; CDR3aa: CASSQDRAGAYQETQYF
abundance: few; d_gene: -; v_gene: TRBV5-1; j_gene: TRBJ2-3; CDR3nt: TGCGCCAGCAGCGCTGCCGGGCAGGGCGGGATAGATACGCAGTATTTT; CDR3aa: CASSAAGQGGIDTQYF
abundance: -; d_gene: TRBD2; v_gene: TRBV5-1; j_gene: TRBJ2-1; CDR3nt: TGCGCCAGCAGCTCCTACCTACTAGCGGGAGTAGTTTACAATGAGCAGTTCTTC; CDR3aa: CASSSYLLAGVVYNEQFF
abundance: -; d_gene: TRBD1; v_gene: TRBV5-1; j_gene: TRBJ1-4; CDR3nt: TGCGCCAGCAGCTTAGGGACAGGGGATGAAAAACTGTTTTTT; CDR3aa: CASSLGTGDEKLFF
abundance: -; d_gene: TRBD1; v_gene: TRBV5-4; j_gene: TRBJ2-1; CDR3nt: TGTGCCAGCAGCCCCCTGCCCAATCAGGGGGCGCGAAAGCCGAATGAGCAGTTCTTC; CDR3aa: CASSPLPNQGARKPNEQFF
abundance: -; d_gene: -; v_gene: TRBV11-3; j_gene: TRBJ2-5; CDR3nt: TGTGCCAGCAGCTTAGATTCTCAAGAGACCCAGTACTTC; CDR3aa: CASSLDSQETQYF
abundance: few; d_gene: -; v_gene: TRBV10-1; j_gene: TRBJ2-5; CDR3nt: TGCGCCAGCAGTGAGTCGGGCAGACAAGAGACCCAGTACTTC; CDR3aa: CASSESGRQETQYF